The clone carrying this T cell receptor beta chain came up a few times. Antigen unknown. These data come from a study of cytomegalovirus exposure and HLA in healthy donors. Study-level results: Immune exposure was documented only through CMV serostatus. A later analysis found TCR association rates differed by HLA locus, highest for DRB1 and lowest for HLA-C. Researchers reportedly found TCR beta sequences accurately predicted most subjects' HLA-A and HLA-B alleles.

PCR amplification relied on 60 Vbeta primers (plus 13 Jbeta primers). Sequenced by immunoSEQ multiplex PCR; TCRdb stores in-frame clones only, minus some. The sample has approximately 120,000 clones; around three quarters are singletons. CDR3 length equals 14 residues. In germline, CDR1 is MDHEN, CDR2 SYDVKM. J lost 3 bases, V lost 7 bases, and 4 bases had no gene match. Sequencing was performed on PBMCs. This clonotype originated in a man aged 35 to 55 in good health and CMV-seropositive. The V and J genes are TRBV28 and TRBJ2-1, with 9 bases fitting TRBD2. The CDR3 DNA reads TGTGCCAGCATCTTGACTAGCGGCTACAATGAGCAGTTCTTC. Protein product: CASILTSGYNEQFF.